These T cell receptor beta chains were read from a single sample in a study of blood T cell repertoires in COVID-19. Sequencing was performed with immunoSEQ multiplex PCR; in TCRdb, only in-frame clones are kept and a portion is missing. The sample lists about 330,000 clones; more than 75% were seen once. The sample comprised PBMCs or T cells enriched from blood (not recorded which). The receptors derive from a woman in her 30s who had recovered from COVID-19. CDR3s leave out the opening cysteine and the closing phenylalanine or tryptophan. Fields, in order: J gene, V gene, CDR3 protein.

j_call: TRBJ1-6
v_call: TRBV23-1
cdr3_aa: VNTGGQYNSPLH

j_call: TRBJ1-2
v_call: TRBV6-5
cdr3_aa: ASSYTSPGYGYT

j_call: TRBJ2-5
v_call: TRBV15
cdr3_aa: ATSRVDREETQY

j_call: TRBJ2-1
v_call: TRBV2
cdr3_aa: ASSLGLAGGADEQF

j_call: TRBJ2-4
v_call: TRBV11-2
cdr3_aa: ASSSPGQSRSAKNIQY

j_call: TRBJ1-1
v_call: TRBV6-4
cdr3_aa: ASRITTGSNTEAF

j_call: TRBJ1-2
v_call: TRBV24-1
cdr3_aa: ATSGAAANYGYT

j_call: TRBJ1-2
v_call: TRBV6-5
cdr3_aa: ASSYSIQAYGYT

j_call: TRBJ1-3
v_call: TRBV20-1
cdr3_aa: SASVPNSGNTIY

j_call: TRBJ2-3
v_call: TRBV7-2
cdr3_aa: ASSLDTGGVTQY

j_call: TRBJ1-4
v_call: TRBV28
cdr3_aa: ASRTQGARANEKLF

j_call: TRBJ1-5
v_call: TRBV2
cdr3_aa: ASSEKAGGEIDQPQH

j_call: TRBJ2-3
v_call: TRBV5-4
cdr3_aa: ASSKGQDSGASTDTQY

j_call: TRBJ2-3
v_call: TRBV5-1
cdr3_aa: ASSSGPLSTTTDTQY

j_call: TRBJ2-3
v_call: TRBV3-1/TRBV3-2
cdr3_aa: ASSPSAVSTDTQY

j_call: TRBJ2-3
v_call: TRBV24-1
cdr3_aa: ATSDSSGTADTQY

j_call: TRBJ2-2
v_call: TRBV4-1
cdr3_aa: ASSQGAYGDRYTGELF

j_call: TRBJ1-2
v_call: TRBV4-1
cdr3_aa: ASSQELRSSYGYT

j_call: TRBJ1-1
v_call: TRBV6-5
cdr3_aa: ASSRGQNTEAF

j_call: TRBJ1-3
v_call: TRBV9
cdr3_aa: ASSVGSGFRNTIY

j_call: TRBJ1-2
v_call: TRBV19
cdr3_aa: ASSIFQGTHHYGYT

j_call: TRBJ1-2
v_call: TRBV5-3
cdr3_aa: ARSLEGQGPYGYT

j_call: TRBJ1-4
v_call: TRBV4-1
cdr3_aa: ASSHRQSWEEKLF

j_call: TRBJ2-1
v_call: TRBV9
cdr3_aa: ASSGGTGRYNEQF

j_call: TRBJ1-3
v_call: TRBV14
cdr3_aa: ASRHRGSGNTIY

j_call: TRBJ2-7
v_call: TRBV19
cdr3_aa: ASSNTGYNSYEQY

j_call: TRBJ2-1
v_call: TRBV3-1/TRBV3-2
cdr3_aa: ASHGGGGAYNEQF

j_call: TRBJ1-1
v_call: TRBV10-3
cdr3_aa: AISDPPRTEAF

j_call: TRBJ1-6
v_call: TRBV4-2
cdr3_aa: ASSLSNTGPNSPLH

j_call: TRBJ2-7
v_call: TRBV7-9
cdr3_aa: ASRPSGRLAGYEQY

j_call: TRBJ2-7
v_call: TRBV11-2
cdr3_aa: ASSATGLPYEQY

j_call: TRBJ2-7
v_call: TRBV5-1
cdr3_aa: ASSPGGAGSYEQY